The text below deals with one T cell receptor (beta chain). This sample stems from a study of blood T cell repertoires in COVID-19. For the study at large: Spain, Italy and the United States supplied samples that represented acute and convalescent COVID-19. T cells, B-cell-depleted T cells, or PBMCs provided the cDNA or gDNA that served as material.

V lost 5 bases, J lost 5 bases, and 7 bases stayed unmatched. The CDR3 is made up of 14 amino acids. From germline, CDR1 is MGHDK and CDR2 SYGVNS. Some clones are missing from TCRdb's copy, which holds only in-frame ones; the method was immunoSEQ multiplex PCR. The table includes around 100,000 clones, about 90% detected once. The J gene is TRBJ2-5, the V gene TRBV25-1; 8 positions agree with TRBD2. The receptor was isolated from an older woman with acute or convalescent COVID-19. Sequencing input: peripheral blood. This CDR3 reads CASSTSGGGETQYF. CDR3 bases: TGTGCCAGCAGTACTAGCGGAGGAGGGGAGACCCAGTACTTC. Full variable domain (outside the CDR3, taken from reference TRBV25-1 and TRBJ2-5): EADIYQTPRYLVIGTGKKITLECSQTMGHDKMYWYQQDPGMELHLIHYSYGVNSTEKGDLSSESTVSRIRTEHFPLTLESARPSHTSQYLCASSTSGGGETQYFGPGTRLLVL.